The rows below give T cell receptor beta chains drawn from one sample of a study of graft-versus-host responses after intestinal transplantation. Some clones are missing from TCRdb's copy, which holds only in-frame ones; the method was immunoSEQ multiplex PCR. The data show tens of thousands of clones, approximately 87% seen once. No antigen has been identified for these receptors. The sequencing used unstimulated CD4+ T cells sorted from spleen or lymph node cells, collected before intestinal transplant. The receptors shown here come from a human donor who received an intestinal transplant. Both conserved end residues are part of each CDR3. The D gene is left open where the match is weak. Expanded clones are given a class, and other clones once, few, many or no size at all.

j_gene: TRBJ2-1
abundance: .
d_gene: TRBD2
v_gene: TRBV7-2
CDR3nt: TGTGCCAGCAGCTTCCGGGGTAGCGGGGGCAATGAGCAGTTCTTC
CDR3aa: CASSFRGSGGNEQFF

j_gene: TRBJ1-2
abundance: .
d_gene: TRBD1
v_gene: TRBV2
CDR3nt: TGTGCCAGCAGACCGGGACAGGGGGGGGCCTATGGCTACACCTTC
CDR3aa: CASRPGQGGAYGYTF

j_gene: TRBJ2-5
abundance: few
d_gene: TRBD2
v_gene: TRBV6-6
CDR3nt: TGTGCCAGCGGACACCCAGCGGGGGGGCAAGAGACCCAGTACTTC
CDR3aa: CASGHPAGGQETQYF

j_gene: TRBJ1-2
abundance: .
d_gene: TRBD1
v_gene: TRBV9
CDR3nt: TGTGCCAGCAGCTCCCCGACAGGGTGGGGCTATGGCTACACCTTC
CDR3aa: CASSSPTGWGYGYTF

j_gene: TRBJ2-1
abundance: .
d_gene: .
v_gene: TRBV10-3
CDR3nt: TGTGCCATCAGTGAGCCCGACCTAGACAATGAGCAGTTCTTC
CDR3aa: CAISEPDLDNEQFF

j_gene: TRBJ1-2
abundance: .
d_gene: .
v_gene: TRBV10-3
CDR3nt: TGTGCCATCAGTGATGGGGGGGTCTACCGGGGGAACTATGGCTACACCTTC
CDR3aa: CAISDGGVYRGNYGYTF

j_gene: TRBJ2-7
abundance: .
d_gene: TRBD1
v_gene: TRBV7-9
CDR3nt: TGTGCCAGCCAGGGGGGACAGGGCCCTTACGAGCAGTACTTC
CDR3aa: CASQGGQGPYEQYF

j_gene: TRBJ2-5
abundance: .
d_gene: .
v_gene: TRBV7-9
CDR3nt: TGTGCCAGCAGCCCCCTGGGCAGGGTCAAAGAGACCCAGTACTTC
CDR3aa: CASSPLGRVKETQYF

j_gene: TRBJ1-2
abundance: few
d_gene: .
v_gene: TRBV6-6
CDR3nt: TGTGCCAGCAGTTACTACGGGAGCTATGGCTACACCTTC
CDR3aa: CASSYYGSYGYTF

j_gene: TRBJ1-2
abundance: .
d_gene: .
v_gene: TRBV7-3
CDR3nt: TGTGCCAGCAGCTTAGCAGGGTACTATGGCTACACCTTC
CDR3aa: CASSLAGYYGYTF

j_gene: TRBJ1-2
abundance: few
d_gene: .
v_gene: TRBV5-6
CDR3nt: TGTGCCAGCAGCTTGGCCAGGGGTGCAGGTGGCTACACCTTC
CDR3aa: CASSLARGAGGYTF